This entry describes one T cell receptor beta chain. Per the authors' pipeline: Amplification of reference gene primers was used by the study to estimate nucleated cell counts. This table comes from immunoSEQ multiplex PCR, and its TCRdb copy is limited to in-frame clones, with some not included. The DNA gave D and trimming, while V, J and clone size come from that table. The profile shows 300,000 or so clones, roughly 84% of them singletons. The CDR3 is made up of 14 amino acids. The V end lost 9 bases, the J end lost 1 base, and 13 bases lay between the germline ends. Germline CDR1 and CDR2: LNHDA and SQIVND (reference sequence). The entry originates in a study of blood T cell repertoires in COVID-19. Looking at the study overall: Samples representing acute and convalescent COVID-19 were sourced from the United States, Italy and Spain. PBMCs, B-cell-depleted T cells, or T cells provided the cDNA or gDNA that made up the material.

The sample comprised peripheral blood. This receptor was obtained from a man in his fifties or sixties with active or convalescent COVID-19. The chain uses TRBV19 and TRBJ2-4, with D tentatively TRBD1 (6 bases). This chain's CDR3 is CARLTGSAKNIQYF. As DNA, the CDR3 is TGTGCCAGGCTCACAGGGTCTGCCAAAAACATTCAGTACTTC.